A selection of T cell receptor beta chains follows, all from one sample in a study of long-term antiretroviral therapy in people with HIV. Method: immunoSEQ multiplex PCR; TCRdb's copy keeps in-frame clones and lacks some. The table records 28,000 or so clones, roughly 78% of them present only once. Specimen: unsorted PBMCs, collected 1.5 years before starting antiretroviral therapy. Receptors were obtained from a young man with HIV. Both conserved end residues are part of each CDR3. D genes are given only for firm matches. A clone size is listed for some rows: how often the clone was seen (once, few, many), or a class if it is expanded.

v_gene	d_gene	abundance	j_gene	CDR3aa	CDR3nt
TRBV9	NA	NA	TRBJ2-7	CASSVRDGSYEQYF	TGTGCCAGCAGCGTACGGGACGGATCCTACGAGCAGTACTTC
TRBV6-1	TRBD1	NA	TRBJ2-7	CASSALSGTVPEQYF	TGTGCCAGCAGTGCCCTTTCCGGGACAGTTCCCGAGCAGTACTTC
TRBV5-6	NA	NA	TRBJ2-5	CASSLQETQYF	TGTGCCAGCAGCTTGCAAGAGACCCAGTACTTC
TRBV10-2	TRBD2	NA	TRBJ2-7	CASSSRLAGAYEQYF	TGCGCCAGCAGTTCACGACTAGCGGGGGCTTACGAGCAGTACTTC
TRBV7-9	NA	NA	TRBJ1-1	CATGEGGTEAFF	TGTGCCACAGGAGAGGGGGGCACTGAAGCTTTCTTT
TRBV15	TRBD1	NA	TRBJ2-1	CATSRDVRAGGGYEQFF	TGTGCCACCAGCAGAGACGTTAGGGCAGGGGGCGGGTATGAGCAGTTCTTC
TRBV9	TRBD2	NA	TRBJ2-7	CASSVTSGPYEQYF	TGTGCCAGCAGCGTTACTAGCGGGCCCTACGAGCAGTACTTC
TRBV28	NA	once	TRBJ1-2	CASLTEIYGYTF	TGTGCCAGCTTAACGGAGATCTATGGCTACACCTTC
TRBV10-3	NA	NA	TRBJ2-7	CAISDPYEQYF	TGTGCCATCAGTGACCCCTACGAGCAGTACTTC
TRBV7-9	NA	NA	TRBJ1-3	CASSLRNRVANSGNTIYF	TGTGCCAGCAGCTTAAGAAATAGGGTGGCGAACTCTGGAAACACCATATATTTT
TRBV4-2	NA	few	TRBJ2-1	CASSQNAGSSYNEQFF	TGTGCCAGCAGCCAAAACGCGGGGAGCTCCTACAATGAGCAGTTCTTC
TRBV5-6	NA	NA	TRBJ1-3	CASSSSRSGNTIYF	TGTGCCAGCAGCTCATCTCGATCTGGAAACACCATATATTTT
TRBV4-1	TRBD1	NA	TRBJ1-1	CASSAPGTAVTEAFF	TGCGCCAGCAGCGCTCCCGGGACAGCGGTCACTGAAGCTTTCTTT
TRBV10-3	TRBD1	NA	TRBJ1-2	CAIRSAGGGRGYTF	TGTGCCATCAGATCCGCAGGGGGCGGTCGTGGCTACACCTTC
TRBV7-7	TRBD1	NA	TRBJ1-6	CASSPTTGSAGNSYNSPLHF	TGTGCTAGCAGCCCAACGACAGGGTCCGCAGGAAACTCCTATAATTCACCCCTCCACTTT
TRBV7-3	TRBD2	NA	TRBJ2-3	CASSSSTSGGGTDTQYF	TGTGCCAGCAGCTCTTCGACTAGCGGGGGGGGCACAGATACGCAGTATTTT
TRBV27	NA	NA	TRBJ2-3	CASSPGSSSTDTQYF	TGTGCCAGCTCCCCCGGAAGTTCTAGCACAGATACGCAGTATTTT
TRBV20-1	NA	NA	TRBJ2-3	CSARVMDTQYF	TGCAGTGCTAGAGTTATGGATACGCAGTATTTT
TRBV7-9	NA	NA	TRBJ1-1	CASSRLGGARNTEAFF	TGTGCCAGCAGCCGCTTAGGGGGAGCTCGGAACACTGAAGCTTTCTTT
TRBV7-9	NA	few	TRBJ2-2	CASSPRGQPGELFF	TGTGCCAGCAGCCCCCGAGGACAGCCCGGGGAGCTGTTTTTT
TRBV7-2	NA	NA	TRBJ2-3	CASSSGGGGTQYF	TGTGCCAGCAGCTCCGGGGGCGGGGGTACGCAGTATTTT
TRBV19	TRBD1	once	TRBJ1-5	CASIAYRGSNQPQHF	TGTGCCAGTATCGCTTACAGGGGGAGCAATCAGCCCCAGCATTTT
TRBV15	NA	NA	TRBJ2-6	CATGLAVAGANVLTF	TGTGCCACGGGATTGGCAGTCGCTGGGGCCAACGTCCTGACTTTC
TRBV18	NA	NA	TRBJ2-2	CASSPESSAGELFF	TGTGCCAGCTCACCGGAGTCGTCAGCCGGGGAGCTGTTTTTT
TRBV6-6	NA	NA	TRBJ1-1	CASSYGKGTEAFF	TGTGCCAGCAGTTACGGTAAGGGCACTGAAGCTTTCTTT
TRBV15	TRBD1	NA	TRBJ2-7	CATSRGTGVNEQYF	TGTGCCACCAGCAGGGGGACAGGGGTCAACGAGCAGTACTTC
TRBV2	TRBD1	NA	TRBJ1-2	CASRSPRNRGDYGYTF	TGTGCCAGCAGGAGCCCTAGGAACAGGGGGGACTATGGCTACACCTTC
TRBV19	TRBD1	few	TRBJ1-5	CASSIGQGVPNQPQHF	TGTGCCAGTAGTATCGGACAGGGGGTTCCAAATCAGCCCCAGCATTTT
TRBV19	NA	NA	TRBJ2-7	CASSIGTGSYEQYF	TGTGCCAGTAGTATCGGTACAGGATCCTACGAGCAGTACTTC
TRBV30	NA	NA	TRBJ2-5	CASRESQETQYF	TGTGCCTCTAGGGAGTCCCAAGAGACCCAGTACTTC